This entry lists 3 T cell receptor beta chains sequenced from one sample in a study of liver allograft versus peripheral blood T cells. Study-level information: Comparisons were made between T cell receptor repertoires found in transplanted livers and those circulating in recipients' peripheral blood.

Via MiXCR, TCRdb re-called the reads, giving one row per CDR3 protein. The sample shows about 7,900 distinct CDR3 sequences, 15% to 20% of them seen only once. The source is a human patient who had a liver transplant. Among the T cells, some may be from the graft donor.

With regard to this clonotype: A junction end diverges from the germline sequence, so it may reflect a read error. J is TRBJ1-5 and V is TRBV20-1, with D perhaps TRBD1 (5 bases). Germline V gene data show CDR1 as DFQATT and CDR2 as SNEGSKA (reference sequence). There are 13 residues in the CDR3. CDR3 amino acids: CSAHRMGKQPQHF. CDR3 DNA: TGCAGTGCTCACAGGATGGGCAAACAGCCCCAGCATTTT.

V usage is TRBV5-1 and J usage is TRBJ2-7, with TRBD1 as a possible D gene (5 bases). Germline CDR1 SGHRS, CDR2 YFSETQ. Deletions cut 5 bases from V and 2 bases from J, with 11 bases between. CDR3 length equals 13 residues. This CDR3 reads CASSQGLAYEQYF. CDR3 sequence (DNA): TGCGCCAGCAGTCAGGGATTAGCCTACGAGCAGTACTTC.

The sample holds many counts of this clonotype. V usage is TRBV20-1 and J usage is TRBJ1-2, with D maybe TRBD1 (5 bases). This CDR3 spans 11 amino acids. Looked up from germline, CDR1 is DFQATT and CDR2 is SNEGSKA (reference sequence). V lost 1 base and J 7 bases, leaving 7 bases between the germline ends. The CDR3 here is CSARGGGGYTF. The CDR3 bases are TGCAGTGCTAGAGGGGGGGGTGGCTACACCTTC.